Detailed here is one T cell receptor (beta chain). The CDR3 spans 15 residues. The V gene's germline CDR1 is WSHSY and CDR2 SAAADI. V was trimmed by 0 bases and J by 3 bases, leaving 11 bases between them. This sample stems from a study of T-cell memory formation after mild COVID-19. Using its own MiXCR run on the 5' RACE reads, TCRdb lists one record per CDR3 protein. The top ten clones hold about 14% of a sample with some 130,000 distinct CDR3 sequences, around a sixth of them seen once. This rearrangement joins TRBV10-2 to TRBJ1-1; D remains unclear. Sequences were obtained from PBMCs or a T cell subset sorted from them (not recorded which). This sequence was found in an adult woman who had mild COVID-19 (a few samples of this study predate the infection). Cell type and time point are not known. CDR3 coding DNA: TGCGCCAGCAGTGAGTCGGGGTATCCGGACACTGAAGCTTTCTTT. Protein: CASSESGYPDTEAFF.